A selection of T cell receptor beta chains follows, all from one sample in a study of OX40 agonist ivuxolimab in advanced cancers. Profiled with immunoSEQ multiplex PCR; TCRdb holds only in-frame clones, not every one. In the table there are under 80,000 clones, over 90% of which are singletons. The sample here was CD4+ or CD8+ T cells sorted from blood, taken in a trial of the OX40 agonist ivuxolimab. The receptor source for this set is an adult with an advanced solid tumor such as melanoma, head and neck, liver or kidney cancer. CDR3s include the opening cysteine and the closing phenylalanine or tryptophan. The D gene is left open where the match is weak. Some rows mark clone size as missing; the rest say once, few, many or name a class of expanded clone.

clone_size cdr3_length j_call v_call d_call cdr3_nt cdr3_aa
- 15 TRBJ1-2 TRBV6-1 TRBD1 TGTGCCAGCAGTGAAGCGTCAGGGGGGAGCTATGGCTACACCTTC CASSEASGGSYGYTF
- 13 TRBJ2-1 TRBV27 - TGTGCCAGCAGTTTATCAGCGATCGGTGAGCAGTTCTTC CASSLSAIGEQFF
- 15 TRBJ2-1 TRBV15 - TGTGCCACCAGCAGCCCGGACTGGTCTAGGGATGAGCAGTTCTTC CATSSPDWSRDEQFF
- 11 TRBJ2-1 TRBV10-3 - TGTGCCATCAGTGAGAGTAGTGAGCAGTTCTTC CAISESSEQFF
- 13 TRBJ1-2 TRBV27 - TGTGCCAGCAAGGACAGCTCGGGGTATGGCTACACCTTC CASKDSSGYGYTF
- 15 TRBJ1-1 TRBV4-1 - TGCGCCAGCAGCCAAGGTAGGCCGACCGGCACTGAAGCTTTCTTT CASSQGRPTGTEAFF
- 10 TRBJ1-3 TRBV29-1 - TGCAGCGTTGTGGGGGACACCATATATTTT CSVVGDTIYF
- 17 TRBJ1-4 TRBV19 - TGTGCCAGTAGTATCGCGCCCACCATCGGGCAAAATGAAAAACTGTTTTTT CASSIAPTIGQNEKLFF
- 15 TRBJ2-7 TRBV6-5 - TGTGCCAGCAGTCCATCGGGGGGCGACACCTACGAGCAGTACTTC CASSPSGGDTYEQYF
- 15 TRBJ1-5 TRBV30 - TGTGCCTGGAGTTCGACAGAATATAGCAATCAGCCCCAGCATTTT CAWSSTEYSNQPQHF
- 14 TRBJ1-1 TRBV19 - TGTGCCAGTAAAGGGGACGGACGAAACACTGAAGCTTTCTTT CASKGDGRNTEAFF
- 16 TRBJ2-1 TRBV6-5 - TGTGCCAGCAGTTACTTAACGGGACACCCGGGAAATGAGCAGTTCTTC CASSYLTGHPGNEQFF
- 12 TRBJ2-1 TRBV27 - TGTGCCAGCAGCCCCATGTTCCCTGAGCAGTTCTTC CASSPMFPEQFF
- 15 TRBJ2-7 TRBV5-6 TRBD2 TGTGCCAGCAGCTTGGACGGGACTAGTGGCTACGAGCAGTACTTC CASSLDGTSGYEQYF
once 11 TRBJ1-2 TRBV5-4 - TGTGCCAGCAGCTTGGCTGACGGCTACACCTTC CASSLADGYTF
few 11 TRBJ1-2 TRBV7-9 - TGTGCCAGCAGCTTATACGATGGCTACACCTTC CASSLYDGYTF
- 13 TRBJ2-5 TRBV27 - TGTGCCAGCAGTCCCGAGTTCCGGGAGACCCAGTACTTC CASSPEFRETQYF
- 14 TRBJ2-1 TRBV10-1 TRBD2 TGCGCCAGCAGTGATTCAGGACTAGTAAATGAGCAGTTCTTC CASSDSGLVNEQFF
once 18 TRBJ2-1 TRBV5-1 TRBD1 TGCGCCAGCAGCACCGGGACAGGGGGAATCGGGTCCTACAATGAGCAGTTCTTC CASSTGTGGIGSYNEQFF
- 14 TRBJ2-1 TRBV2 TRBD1 TGTGCCAGCAGTGAAGGGACAGGGGGCTATGAGCAGTTCTTC CASSEGTGGYEQFF
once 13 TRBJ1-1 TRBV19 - TGTGCCAGTAGTCAGGGGCCGAACACTGAAGCTTTCTTT CASSQGPNTEAFF
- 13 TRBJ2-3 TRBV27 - TGTGCCAGCAGTTGGGGAGCGGCAGATACGCAGTATTTT CASSWGAADTQYF
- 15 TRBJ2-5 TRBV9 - TGTGCCAGCAGCCTTTTCCTCAGGGAGATTGAGACCCAGTACTTC CASSLFLREIETQYF
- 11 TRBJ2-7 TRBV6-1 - TGTGCCAGCAGTGTTAGCTACGAGCAGTACTTC CASSVSYEQYF
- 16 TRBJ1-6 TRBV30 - TGTGCCTGGAGTGAAGGGCCCGATTACTATAATTCACCCCTCCACTTT CAWSEGPDYYNSPLHF